These 3 T cell receptor beta chains were sequenced from one sample in a study of control samples from healthy donors and cancer patients. Libraries were prepared by immunoSEQ multiplex PCR; TCRdb keeps only in-frame clonotypes and omits some of them. The sample gives 9,500 to 15,000 clones, approximately 88% of which show up once; about 2.9% is in the top ten. The sample comprised formalin-fixed, paraffin-embedded tissue. Receptors originate from a male donor with melanoma.

A single count supports this clone. The chain employs TRBV4-3 and TRBJ2-5; a weak D match, TRBD1 (6 bases). The CDR3 sequence is 15 residues long. The germline gives CDR1 LGHNA, CDR2 YSLEER. V dropped 0 bases and J dropped 3 bases, with 11 bases sitting between them. DNA for the CDR3: TGCGCCAGCAGCCAAGACAGGGGATGGAAAGAGACCCAGTACTTC. It encodes CASSQDRGWKETQYF.

The rearrangement uses TRBV5-6 and TRBJ2-1; TRBD1 might be the D (6 bases). Trimming stripped 4 bases from V and 3 bases from J, with 14 bases between. Per the germline V gene, CDR1 is SGHDT and CDR2 is YYEEEE. This CDR3 spans 15 amino acids. CDR3 nucleotide sequence: TGTGCCAGCAGCCGACCAGGGGTCCTCTACAATGAGCAGTTCTTC. Translating gives CASSRPGVLYNEQFF.

The V and J genes are TRBV20-1 and TRBJ1-1, with D uncertain. The CDR3 is made up of 11 amino acids. CDR1 is DFQATT, CDR2 SNEGSKA, per germline (reference sequence). The germline V and J ends were trimmed by 0 bases and 3 bases, with 2 bases remaining between them. CDR3 in DNA: TGCAGTGCTAGAGAATACACTGAAGCTTTCTTT. Protein product: CSAREYTEAFF.